Shown below are 10 T cell receptor beta chains from a single sample sequenced in a study of blood T cell repertoires in COVID-19. Measured with immunoSEQ multiplex PCR; TCRdb has only the in-frame clones, and not every one. The data hold some 180,000 clones, with about four fifths observed a single time. Sequenced sample: peripheral blood. All receptors derive from an elderly woman with COVID-19, enrolled during active disease.

The table lists this clone with a few counts. The chain carries TRBV9 and TRBJ2-7; 11 bases fit TRBD2. Germline CDR1 SGDLS, CDR2 YYNGEE. This CDR3 is built from 14 residues. J was trimmed by 3 bases and V by 4 bases; bases with no gene match: 3. CDR3 sequence: CASSLGTSGYEQYF. The CDR3, as DNA: TGTGCCAGCAGCCTAGGGACTAGCGGCTACGAGCAGTACTTC.

The rearrangement links TRBV5-5 to TRBJ2-5, with a weak D call TRBD2 (5 bases). The CDR3 is made up of 15 amino acids. Germline V CDR1 and CDR2: SGHKS, YYEKEE (reference sequence). Trimming removed 1 base from V and 5 bases from J, with 15 bases in between. The CDR3 DNA follows: TGTGCCAGCAGCTTGATGGGGAGCCACGAGGAGACCCAGTACTTC. Its protein is CASSLMGSHEETQYF.

The gene calls are TRBV11-2 and TRBJ2-2, with a weak D call TRBD2 (5 bases). The CDR3 spans 16 residues. V was trimmed by 5 bases and J by 2 bases, leaving 15 bases between them. Germline V lookup: CDR1 SGHAT, CDR2 FQNNGV. This CDR3 is CASSPRRDLNTGELFF. Written as DNA, the CDR3 is TGTGCCAGCAGCCCCCGACGGGATTTAAACACCGGGGAGCTGTTTTTT.

This clone was counted once. The DNA for the CDR3 is TGTGCCAGCAGCCCCCCGGGACAGGGGTATCAGCCCCAGCATTTT. Protein: CASSPPGQGYQPQHF. V gene TRBV25-1 combines with J gene TRBJ1-5, with 10 bases lining up with TRBD1. The CDR3 runs 15 residues. Germline loops: CDR1 MGHDK, CDR2 SYGVNS. After removal of 6 bases from V and 5 bases from J, the junction contained 7 bases not matched to a gene.

The rearrangement joins TRBV7-8 to TRBJ1-1; D gene unclear. Germline V CDR1 and CDR2: SGHVS, FQNEAQ. Trimming took off 5 bases at V and 1 base at J, with 8 bases between the two ends. CDR3 length equals 13 residues. This chain's CDR3 is CASSRAWNTEAFF. The CDR3 nucleotides read TGTGCCAGCAGCCGAGCCTGGAACACTGAAGCTTTCTTT.

The gene calls are TRBV4-1 and TRBJ1-1, with no clear D. V shed 6 bases and J shed 0 bases, with 8 bases lying between them. The CDR3 has 13 amino acids. Per the germline V gene, CDR1 is MGHRA and CDR2 is YSYEKL. DNA for the CDR3: TGCGCCAGCAGGAGGCTTATGAACACTGAAGCTTTCTTT. This encodes CASRRLMNTEAFF.

V gene TRBV29-1 combines with J gene TRBJ1-1; 7 positions agree with TRBD1. The CDR3 runs to 12 residues. V dropped 4 bases and J dropped 3; count of bases not matched to a gene: 2. Germline lookup yields CDR1 SQVTM and CDR2 ANQGSEA. CDR3 amino acids: CSVAQGDTEAFF. The CDR3 region has the DNA TGCAGCGTTGCCCAGGGGGACACTGAAGCTTTCTTT.

This clone was detected a few times. The rearrangement links TRBV28 to TRBJ2-7; 7 nucleotides line up with TRBD2. The CDR3 sequence is 13 residues long. The germline V gene has CDR1 MDHEN and CDR2 SYDVKM. J was trimmed by 5 bases and V by 3 bases; bases with no gene match: 4. The CDR3 spells CASSFGGSHEQYF. As DNA, the CDR3 is TGTGCCAGCAGTTTCGGCGGGAGTCACGAGCAGTACTTC.

The chain is built from TRBV5-1 and TRBJ2-1, with a possible D match to TRBD1 (6 bases). V lost 0 bases and J lost 2, with 9 bases in between. The germline V gene has CDR1 SGHRS and CDR2 YFSETQ. This CDR3 region has 15 residues. This CDR3 is CASSLGQAPYNEQFF. DNA of the CDR3: TGCGCCAGCAGCTTGGGACAGGCTCCCTACAATGAGCAGTTCTTC.

This clone was seen once. The chain employs TRBV5-6 and TRBJ1-2; 7 bases align to TRBD1. Germline V gene sequence: CDR1 SGHDT, CDR2 YYEEEE. The CDR3 is made up of 14 amino acids. J gave up 2 bases and V 4 bases, and 5 bases lay outside the gene matches. The CDR3 here is CASSRAGQNYGYTF. The CDR3 nucleotides read TGTGCCAGCAGCCGCGCGGGACAGAACTATGGCTACACCTTC.